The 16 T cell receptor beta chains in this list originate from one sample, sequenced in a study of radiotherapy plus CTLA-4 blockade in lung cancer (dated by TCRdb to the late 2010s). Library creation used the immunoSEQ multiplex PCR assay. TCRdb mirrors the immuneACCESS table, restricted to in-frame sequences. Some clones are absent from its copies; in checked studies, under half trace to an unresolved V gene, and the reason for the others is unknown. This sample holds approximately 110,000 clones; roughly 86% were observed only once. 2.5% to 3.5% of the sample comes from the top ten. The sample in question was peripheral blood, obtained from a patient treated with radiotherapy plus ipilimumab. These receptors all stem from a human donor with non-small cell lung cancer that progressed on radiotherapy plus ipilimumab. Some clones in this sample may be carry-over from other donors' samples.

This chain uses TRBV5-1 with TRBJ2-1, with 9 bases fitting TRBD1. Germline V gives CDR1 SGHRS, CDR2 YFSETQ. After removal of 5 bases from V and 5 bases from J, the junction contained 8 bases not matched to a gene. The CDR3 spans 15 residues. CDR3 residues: CASRRLGDRDNEQFF. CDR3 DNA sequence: TGCGCCAGCAGACGCCTTGGGGACAGGGACAATGAGCAGTTCTTC.

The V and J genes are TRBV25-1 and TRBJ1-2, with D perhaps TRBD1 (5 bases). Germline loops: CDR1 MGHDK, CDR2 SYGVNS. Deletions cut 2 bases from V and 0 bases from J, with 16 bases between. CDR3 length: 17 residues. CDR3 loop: CASSEREGRGTNYGYTF. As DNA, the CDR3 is TGTGCCAGCAGTGAAAGGGAGGGGAGGGGCACTAACTATGGCTACACCTTC.

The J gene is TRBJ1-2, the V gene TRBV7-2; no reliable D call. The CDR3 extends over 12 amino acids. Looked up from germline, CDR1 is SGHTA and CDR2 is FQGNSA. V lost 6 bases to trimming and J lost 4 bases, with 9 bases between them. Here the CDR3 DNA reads TGTGCCAGCAGTTTCGGAGCCTATGGCTACACCTTC. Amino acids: CASSFGAYGYTF.

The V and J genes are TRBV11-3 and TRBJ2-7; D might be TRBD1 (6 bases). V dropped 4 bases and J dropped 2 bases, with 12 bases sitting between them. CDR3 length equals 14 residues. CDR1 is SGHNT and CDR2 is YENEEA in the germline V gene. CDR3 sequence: CASSSAGTTYEQYF. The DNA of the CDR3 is TGTGCCAGCAGCTCTGCAGGGACAACCTACGAGCAGTACTTC.

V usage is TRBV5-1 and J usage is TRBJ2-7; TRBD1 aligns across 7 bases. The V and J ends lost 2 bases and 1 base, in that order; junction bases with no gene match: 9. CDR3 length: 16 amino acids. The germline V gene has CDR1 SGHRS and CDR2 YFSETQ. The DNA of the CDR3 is TGCGCCAGCAGCTTTCGACAGGGTCCGGCGTCCTACGAGCAGTACTTC. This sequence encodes CASSFRQGPASYEQYF.

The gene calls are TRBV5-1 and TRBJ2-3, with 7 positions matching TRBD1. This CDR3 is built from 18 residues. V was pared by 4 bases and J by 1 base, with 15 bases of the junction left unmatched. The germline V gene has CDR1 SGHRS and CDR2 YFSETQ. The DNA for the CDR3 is TGCGCCAGCAGCCTCCCACCTTTCGACAGGGATCGCACAGATACGCAGTATTTT. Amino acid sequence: CASSLPPFDRDRTDTQYF. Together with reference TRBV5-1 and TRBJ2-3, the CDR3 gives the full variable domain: KAGVTQTPRYLIKTRGQQVTLSCSPISGHRSVSWYQQTPGQGLQFLFEYFSETQRNKGNFPGRFSGRQFSNSRSEMNVSTLELGDSALYLCASSLPPFDRDRTDTQYFGPGTRLTVL.

CDR3 sequence: CASSRTGTSGYEQYF. The CDR3 DNA follows: TGTGCCAGCAGTCGAACCGGGACTAGCGGGTACGAGCAGTACTTC. The chain carries TRBV9 and TRBJ2-7; 12 bases map to TRBD2. Unmatched junction bases numbered 7, after V lost 5 bases and J lost 4 bases. This CDR3 spans 15 amino acids. CDR1 SGDLS and CDR2 YYNGEE come from the germline V gene.

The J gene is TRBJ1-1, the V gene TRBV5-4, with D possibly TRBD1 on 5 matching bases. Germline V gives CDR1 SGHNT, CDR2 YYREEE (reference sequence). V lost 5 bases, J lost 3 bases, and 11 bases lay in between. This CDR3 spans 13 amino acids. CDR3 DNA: TGTGCCAGCAGTGGGGGGTTGTACACTGAAGCTTTCTTT. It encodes CASSGGLYTEAFF.

This chain's CDR3 is CASRPGGAGYNEQFF. The CDR3 DNA reads TGTGCCAGCAGACCCGGGGGGGCCGGGTACAATGAGCAGTTCTTC. The chain links TRBV6-5 to TRBJ2-1; 8 bases fit TRBD2. Germline values: CDR1 MNHEY, CDR2 SVGAGI. This CDR3 contains 15 residues. Trimming at V came to 6 bases and at J to 4 bases, leaving 8 bases not matched to a gene.

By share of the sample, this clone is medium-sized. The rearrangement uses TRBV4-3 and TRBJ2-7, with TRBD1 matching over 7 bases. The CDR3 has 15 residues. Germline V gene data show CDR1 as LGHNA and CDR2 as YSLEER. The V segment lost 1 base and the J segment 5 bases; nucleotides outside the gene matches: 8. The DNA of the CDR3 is TGCGCCAGCAGCCAAGGACAGGGAGATGCCCACGAGCAGTACTTC. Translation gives CASSQGQGDAHEQYF.

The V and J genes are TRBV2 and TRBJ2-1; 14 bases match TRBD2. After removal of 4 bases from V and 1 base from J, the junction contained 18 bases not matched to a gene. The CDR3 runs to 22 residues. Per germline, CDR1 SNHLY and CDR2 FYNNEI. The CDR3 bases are TGTGCCAGCAGTGGGCCTCGGGCCCAGACTAGCGGGGGGGCGTGGTCCTACAATGAGCAGTTCTTC. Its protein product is CASSGPRAQTSGGAWSYNEQFF.

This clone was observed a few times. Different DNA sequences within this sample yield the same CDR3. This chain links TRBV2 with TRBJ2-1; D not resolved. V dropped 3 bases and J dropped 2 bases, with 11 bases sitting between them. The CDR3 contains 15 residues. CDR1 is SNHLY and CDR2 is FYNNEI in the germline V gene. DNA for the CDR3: TGTGCCAGCAGTGAGTCTGGCGGAACCTACAATGAGCAGTTCTTC. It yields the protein CASSESGGTYNEQFF.

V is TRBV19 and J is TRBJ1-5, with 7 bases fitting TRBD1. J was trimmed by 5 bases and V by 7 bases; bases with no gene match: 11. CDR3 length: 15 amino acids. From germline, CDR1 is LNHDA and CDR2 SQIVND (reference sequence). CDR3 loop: CASTTQTGLDQPQHF. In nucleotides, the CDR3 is TGTGCCAGTACCACCCAGACAGGGTTGGATCAGCCCCAGCATTTT.

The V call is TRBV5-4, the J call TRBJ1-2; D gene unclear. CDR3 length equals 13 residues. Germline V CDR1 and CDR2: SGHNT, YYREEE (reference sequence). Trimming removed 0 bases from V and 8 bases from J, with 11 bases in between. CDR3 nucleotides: TGTGCCAGCAGCTTGGCCATAAACCAGGGCTACACCTTC. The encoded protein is CASSLAINQGYTF. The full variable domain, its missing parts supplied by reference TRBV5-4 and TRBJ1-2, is ETGVTQSPTHLIKTRGQQVTLRCSSQSGHNTVSWYQQALGQGPQFIFQYYREEENGRGNFPPRFSGLQFPNYSSELNVNALELDDSALYLCASSLAINQGYTFGSGTRLTVV.

CDR3 region: CASSYLTGAAYEQYF. CDR3 DNA sequence: TGTGCCAGCAGCTACTTGACAGGGGCCGCATACGAGCAGTACTTC. This rearrangement joins TRBV7-9 to TRBJ2-7; 8 bases are shared with TRBD1. V gave up 4 bases and J gave up 4 bases; unmatched junction bases: 9. The length of the CDR3 is 15 residues. Germline V gives CDR1 SEHNR, CDR2 FQNEAQ (reference sequence).

CDR3 sequence: CASSTPRTGGRSYEQYF. The CDR3, as DNA: TGTGCCAGTAGTACCCCCCGGACAGGGGGGCGCAGCTACGAGCAGTACTTC. J is TRBJ2-7 and V is TRBV19; 10 nucleotides match TRBD1. Germline assignment: CDR1 LNHDA and CDR2 SQIVND (reference sequence). Trimming removed 4 bases from V and 3 bases from J; junction bases left unmatched: 12. CDR3 length equals 17 residues.